This T cell receptor (beta chain) emerged from a study of blood T cell repertoires in COVID-19. Measured with immunoSEQ multiplex PCR; TCRdb has only the in-frame clones, and not every one. The sample carries about 440,000 clones, approximately 89% recorded once. The CDR3 is made up of 15 amino acids. Germline V gene data show CDR1 as KGHDR and CDR2 as SFDVKD. V was pared by 1 base and J by 4 bases, with 9 bases between. The receptor was derived from a woman in her forties or fifties with COVID-19, enrolled during active disease. The J gene is TRBJ2-2, the V gene TRBV24-1; a weak D match, TRBD1 (5 bases). Sequenced input: peripheral blood. The chain's CDR3 is CATSDFRVGTGELFF. Written as DNA, the CDR3 is TGTGCCACCAGTGATTTCAGGGTCGGCACCGGGGAGCTGTTTTTT.